The T cell receptor beta chain under discussion was sequenced for a study of T cells expressing NK-cell markers. Looking at the study overall: Among eight sequenced donors, seven carried HCMV seropositivity while one was seronegative.

About this clonotype: The antigen is unknown.

Germline CDR1 and CDR2: MNHEY and SVGEGT. This CDR3 is 14 amino acids long. TCRdb re-called the 5' RACE reads and catalogs CDR3 proteins one per entry, DNA excluded. The sample data list 500,000 to 600,000 distinct CDR3 sequences. Overall study results and limits: HCMV specificity of the expanded NKG2C+ T cell clones stayed unclear.

Source material: blood T cells: a sorted CD56 or NKG2C T cell subset, CD4+ or CD8+ T cells, or bulk PBMC T cells (not recorded which). This TCR derives from a man between 18 and 29 years old in good health. The chain couples TRBV6-2 or TRBV6-3 to TRBJ2-7. The chain's CDR3 is CASSLPGESYEQYF.